This T cell receptor beta chain comes out of a study of T cells in tuberculosis. Turning to the study itself: In South Africa, adults with active tuberculosis were compared with IGRA-negative and latently infected IGRA-positive adolescents.

Study-wide points: The TCR-beta difference was not significant; alpha differences partly reflected length.

Produced via immunoSEQ multiplex PCR; TCRdb's table is partial and in-frame only. The data hold around 25,000 clones, with more than 90% observed a single time. The CDR3 contains 16 residues. Trimming took off 4 bases at V and 1 base at J, with 17 bases between the two ends. Germline V lookup: CDR1 MNHNY, CDR2 SVGAGI (reference sequence). Note on this clone: Antigen unknown.

The sample consisted of PBMCs. The chain uses TRBV6-6 and TRBJ2-7, with a possible D match to TRBD2 (7 bases). The TCR sequence derives from a donor between 5 and 29 years old with latent tuberculosis or without tuberculosis infection. Some clones in this sample may be carry-over from other donors' samples. The CDR3 DNA reads as TGTGCCAGCAGTTTAAACGGCGGGGGCAAATCCTACGAGCAGTACTTC. Amino acid sequence: CASSLNGGGKSYEQYF.